This T cell receptor (beta chain) was profiled in a study of shared clonotypes between healthy human individuals. Data came from immunoSEQ multiplex PCR; TCRdb stores just in-frame clones and leaves some out. The sample yields a few million clones, around nine tenths seen once. The germline gives CDR1 ENHRY, CDR2 SYGVKD. This CDR3 is 14 amino acids long. The V and J ends lost 3 bases and 5 bases, in that order; junction bases with no gene match: 4. This clonotype was obtained from a man aged 18-30 years in good health. The genes are TRBV10-3 and TRBJ2-4; 7 nucleotides align to TRBD1. Sequences were obtained from naive CD4+ T cells sorted from blood. Subset meaning: CD45RA+ positively selected. This CDR3 reads CAISDTGTENIQYF. The CDR3 coding sequence is TGTGCCATCAGTGATACCGGGACAGAAAACATTCAGTACTTC.